The clone carrying this TCR beta chain was counted a few times. This specimen belongs to a study of blood T cell repertoires in COVID-19. For the study at large: Specimens from acute and convalescent COVID-19 originated in the United States, Italy and Spain. The cDNA or gDNA used as material had been derived from T cells, B-cell-depleted T cells, or PBMCs.

Original handling: Estimated nucleated cell counts came from reference gene primer amplification. Clones were sequenced by immunoSEQ multiplex PCR, and TCRdb holds only the in-frame ones, with some missing. From that table come the V and J calls and clone size; the DNA was used to work out D and trimming. The top ten clones hold around a fifth of a sample with over 150,000 clones, around 83% of them seen once. Germline CDR1 SGHRS, CDR2 YFSETQ. The CDR3 covers 15 residues. The V gene lost 4 bases and the J gene lost 1 base, with 14 bases spanning the gap. The TCR comes from a woman aged 70-85 years who had recovered from COVID-19. Specimen: peripheral blood. The V call is TRBV5-1, the J call TRBJ1-1; the D gene is possibly TRBD1 (6 bases). The CDR3 DNA follows: TGCGCCAGCAGCCCCAAACAGGGCGGGAACACTGAAGCTTTCTTT. Its protein is CASSPKQGGNTEAFF.